This is a list of T cell receptor beta chains from one sample in a study of T-cell memory formation after mild COVID-19. From the 5' RACE reads, TCRdb called clonotypes with MiXCR, one entry per CDR3 protein. The sample yields 250,000 to 300,000 distinct CDR3 sequences, about 16% seen once. Input material: PBMCs or a T cell subset sorted from them (not recorded which). All receptors come from a young man who had mild COVID-19 (a few samples of this study predate the infection). Cell type and time point are not known. Each CDR3 is given with its conserved first and last residue. D genes are given only for firm matches. Rows give clone size only sometimes, using once, few, many, or a class for an expanded clone.

>few|TRBD1|TRBJ1-1|TRBV6-1
TGTGCCAGCAGCACGCAGGGGGCGCAGGGCACTGAAGCTTTCTTT
CASSTQGAQGTEAFF
>.|.|TRBJ2-1|TRBV5-1
TGCGCCAGCAGTCGGGGCGTCTACAATGAGCAGTTCTTC
CASSRGVYNEQFF
>.|.|TRBJ2-2|TRBV7-9
TGTGCCAGCAGCTTCGCCGAAAGCACCGGGGAGCTGTTTTTT
CASSFAESTGELFF
>few|.|TRBJ1-1|TRBV27
TGTGCCAGCAGTTTTGTGAGCTTGGGCACTGAAGCTTTCTTT
CASSFVSLGTEAFF
>many|TRBD2|TRBJ2-5|TRBV10-2
TGCGCCAGCAGGGTGAGCGGGGAGACCGCCCAAGAGACCCAGTACTTC
CASRVSGETAQETQYF
>few|TRBD2|TRBJ2-1|TRBV12-3/TRBV12-4
TGTGCCAGCAGTTTAACAGCGGGGGGCCCGAGCTCCTACAATGAGCAGTTCTTC
CASSLTAGGPSSYNEQFF
>.|.|TRBJ1-3|TRBV12-3/TRBV12-4
TGTGCCAGCAGTGCAGACGGCCCGAACACCATATATTTT
CASSADGPNTIYF
>.|.|TRBJ2-2|TRBV6-5
TGTGCCAGCAGGGGGACCTACACCGGGGAGCTGTTTTTT
CASRGTYTGELFF
>.|.|TRBJ2-4|TRBV10-3
TGTGCCATCACCGCTGACCCTTCCAAAAACATTCAGTACTTC
CAITADPSKNIQYF
>.|.|TRBJ2-3|TRBV9
TGTGCCAGCAATACGCAGTATTTT
CASNTQYF